This record looks at one TCR beta chain sequence and its context. Its antigen is unknown. Base qualities were left out, and no much larger clone turns up one base away. Library prep was done by the immunoSEQ multiplex PCR assay. For the multiplex PCR, a mixture combining 60 forward primers for TCR Vbeta segments and 13 reverse primers for TCR Jbeta segments was used. The CDR3 region of rearranged TCR beta genes was amplified from genomic DNA with a multiplex PCR assay. The Illumina HiSeq System was used to sequence the amplified TCR beta libraries as 87-base-pair reads. The original pipeline was this. A later analysis tallied roughly 78 million unique TCR beta chains across the 700 or so repertoires, and approximately 11 million of those chains were shared by two or more donors. Raw reads were error-corrected and collapsed into unique sequences by a nearest-neighbor algorithm in which closely related sequences were merged to remove PCR and sequencing errors. To assign V, D and J gene segments, CDR3 sequences were aligned to IMGT reference sequences. Each retained sequence needed at least a six-nucleotide match to both a V gene segment and a J gene segment. Rearrangements were classified as productive when the CDR3 lacked stop codons and remained in frame with V and J, and all other rearrangements were classified as non-productive. CDR3 was defined by IMGT convention, running from the second conserved V-encoded cysteine to the conserved J-encoded phenylalanine. The earlier analysis of some 540 of the donors excluded any sequence lacking an unambiguous match to a single V gene segment. In an earlier analysis of several hundred of the donors, V segments were called functional above 56.7% productive rearrangements and were called segregating when the between-donor standard deviation exceeded 5%. A statistical classification framework was built for diagnosing cytomegalovirus status from the catalog of TCR beta chain sequences. A later analysis assigned V and J genes by comparing TCR nucleotide sequences with IMGT/GENE-DB human TR gene sequences. In a later analysis, CDR3 sequences and most-parsimonious VDJ recombination scenarios were assigned using the TCRdist pipeline. In a later analysis, each TCR beta chain was defined by its CDR3 amino acid sequence together with its V-gene family, and reads lacking a unique V-gene family were excluded. As a way to deal with suspected cross-contamination and a sequencing artifact, a later analysis dropped roughly 600 nucleotide sequences that were highly shared and had low generation probability. A later analysis calculated a clonal expansion index for each public chain from normalized within-repertoire ranks of inferred template counts. Generation probabilities in a later analysis came from a VDJ recombination model fitted to out-of-frame rearrangements, and those results were checked against IGoR. A later analysis scored TCR-TCR, TCR-HLA and TCR-CMV co-occurrence with hypergeometric tests, applying a repertoire-size bias correction to TCR pairs. In a later analysis, false discovery rates were estimated by permuting HLA or CMV assignments 20 times. In a later analysis, co-occurring TCRs were grouped with DBSCAN, and TCRdist sequence similarity was added when clustering was performed within HLA-allele-positive subsets. Repertoires with fewer than 30,000 or more than 120,000 public chains were left out of co-occurrence clustering, as were several repertoires with anomalous nucleotide sharing. TCRdb holds this immuneACCESS table with in-frame rearrangements only. Some clones are missing; in checked studies, unresolved V genes explain under half, and the rest has no known cause. D and trimming were read from the DNA, whereas the V and J calls and clone size are those reported in that table. In this sample the table shows over 150,000 clones, around 83% of which occur a single time. 1.5% to 2% of the sample comes from the top ten.

The data were obtained in a study of cytomegalovirus exposure and HLA in healthy donors (dated by TCRdb to between 2016 and 2019). Study-level background: According to an earlier analysis of a few hundred of the donors, 150 million to 200 million T cells yielded approximately 120 million unique TCR beta sequences and about 300 Gb of sequence data. Besides the first cohort of around 700 subjects, a separate validation cohort made up of roughly 120 different subjects was used. Typing coverage differed by locus: A, B, C, DRB1 and DQB1 were typed in about 620-640 donors, DQA1 in roughly 500, DPA1 in 600 to 610, and DPB1 in around 490. A later analysis re-analyzed previously published TCR beta repertoires from roughly 690 donors and added high-resolution HLA genotyping to study TCR occurrence patterns. On average, approximately 250,000 unique TCR beta nucleotide sequences were sequenced per donor among more than 350 genotyped donors of the cohort, with roughly 18% of those sequences being non-productive. The study used immunosequencing to profile the T cell repertoires of several hundred subjects and linked those repertoires to cytomegalovirus serostatus. The study aimed to test whether cataloging public T cell receptors could reveal signatures of past pathogen exposure. Donor age, sex, ethnicity and CMV serostatus were compiled alongside the repertoire data. An early release that covered fewer than 750 HLA-typed donors contained approximately 300 gigabases of sequencing data and about 93 million unique TCR sequences. Of the 350 to 450 genotyped donors, approximately 80% fell in the genetic ancestry cluster associated with self-reported Caucasian donors. The later analysis used no new phenotypic data to find candidate immune exposures, relying instead on TCR beta sequences and their occurrence across donors. HLA typing included class I and class II loci at four-digit resolution. To decide whether each TCR beta V gene segment behaved as functional or pseudogenic, an earlier analysis of approximately 600 of the donors relied on high-throughput TCR beta sequencing. To predict cytomegalovirus infection status, the study brought together high-throughput TCR immunosequencing, statistical association of individual TCRs with disease status, and machine learning. About 5 DR-DQ haplotypes were handled as single units for association and clustering, since linkage in the cohort was strong. Genome-wide SNP genotypes for about three fifths of the roughly 700 donors were used in a later genetic analysis, which treated that subset as a discovery cohort. Every discovery cohort repertoire had been produced on one sequencing platform.

The paper's findings and limits, for the study overall: It was suggested by the authors that the approach could potentially be generalized to other disease states and immunological phenotypes. For the cohort, immune exposure information was limited to CMV serostatus. While some public TCRs were present in many individuals, most TCR sequences turned up only very rarely across donors. The study gave a list of 150 to 200 TCR beta chains associated with cytomegalovirus. Assigning TCR associations to individual alleles was difficult when HLA alleles, especially DR and DQ, strongly co-occurred. A further reported finding was that TCR beta sequences accurately predicted the HLA-A and HLA-B alleles for most subjects in the first cohort. In this cohort, only TCR beta chains were sequenced, and detectable features were limited by the absence of alpha or paired-chain data. Some IMGT-functional V segments, including TRBV6-2 and TRBV6-3, could not be told apart with the 87-base-pair reads, so those segments were excluded. A later analysis found that HLA-associated TCR beta chains were more clonally expanded and had lower generation probabilities than equally common non-associated chains. According to a later analysis, most CMV-associated TCR beta chains appeared to be HLA-restricted, and the HLA associations seemed to be driven largely by CMV exposure. A later analysis associated 16,951 TCR beta sequences with specific HLA alleles at a false discovery rate of 0.05. In a later genetic analysis, fewer N-insertions in productive TCRs were reported among donors in an Asian-associated ancestry cluster than the approximately 630-donor mean. The classifier was reported to diagnose cytomegalovirus status with high specificity and sensitivity in both the original cohort and the validation cohort. Because counts were too low, more than 15 rarely observed V segments, including chromosome 9 orphons, were left out of the earlier analysis of a few hundred of the donors. A later genetic analysis associated a missense DCLRE1C variant with V-gene and J-gene trimming of TCR beta chains, and an independent cohort replicated the association. In a later analysis, several top co-occurrence clusters were reported to appear linked to parvovirus B19, influenza, CMV and Epstein-Barr virus. According to a later analysis, TCR association rates differed among HLA loci, with DRB1 alleles showing the most associated TCRs and HLA-C alleles showing the fewest. The presence/absence analyses assumed that sequencing depth was roughly uniform across donors, and that assumption may not be true. HLA typing was unavailable for some donors at each locus, so association tests used only the typed subset. A cluster of highly shared sequence variants was judged likely to represent a technical artifact of the sequencing pipeline. Correlated functional status among segregating V segments might reflect linkage disequilibrium, but an unknown experimental factor could not be ruled out. An earlier analysis of some 590 of the donors showed that most TCR beta V segments appeared in productive rearrangements either about 90% or about 30% of the time, which broadly matched IMGT annotations. In vitro tests confirmed that a few of the cytomegalovirus-associated TCR beta chains recognize cytomegalovirus antigens.

Taken from cysteine to phenylalanine, the CDR3 has 17 residues. Just CDR3 DNA is preserved here, 51 bases in frame from base 1. For CDR1 and CDR2, the germline V gene lists SGHTA and FQGNSA. The cohort consisted of approximately 690 healthy bone marrow donors. All cohort members were sampled while nominally healthy, although unrecorded immune exposures were likely present. The donor tested CMV seronegative, placing the donor among the roughly 400 seronegative members of the cohort. A peripheral blood sample was provided by each donor, and peripheral blood mononuclear cells were used for TCR beta sequencing. The Qiagen DNeasy Blood Extraction Kit was used to extract genomic DNA from the blood cell samples.

The chain couples TRBV7-2 to TRBJ2-5, and 12 junction bases match TRBD2. The end of the DNA aligns better with TRBJ2-7, so the J call may be wrong. Sequenced input: PBMCs. The sequence was obtained from a middle-aged man in good health and CMV-seronegative. CDR3 sequence: CASSPSASGGASYEQYF. The DNA reads as follows: TGTGCCAGCAGCCCCTCCGCTAGCGGGGGGGCCTCCTACGAGCAGTACTTC.